The entry below describes one T cell receptor (beta chain). Its antigen is not known. The data originate from a study of cytomegalovirus exposure and HLA in healthy donors. The PCR made use of 60 Vbeta and 13 Jbeta primers. The data were produced by immunoSEQ multiplex PCR, yet TCRdb's version contains in-frame clones alone and is incomplete. The table has 150,000 to 200,000 clones, over 65% seen once. Overall study findings and caveats: No immune exposure information besides CMV serostatus was available. The authors later linked a missense DCLRE1C variant to TCR beta V- and J-gene trimming. Later analysis identified several of the most significant clusters that appeared linked to common viral pathogens.

In germline, CDR1 is MDHEN, CDR2 SYDVKM. The CDR3 is made up of 13 amino acids. V shed 6 bases and J shed 1 base, with 10 bases lying between them. This clonotype was sampled from a man between 18 and 29 years old in good health and CMV-seronegative. The rearrangement uses TRBV28 and TRBJ2-7; D gene ambiguous. Input material: PBMCs. CDR3 protein: CASSPLQSYEQYF. The CDR3 region has the DNA TGTGCCAGCAGCCCGCTGCAGTCCTACGAGCAGTACTTC. Supplemented by reference TRBV28 and TRBJ2-7, the full variable domain reads DVKVTQSSRYLVKRTGEKVFLECVQDMDHENMFWYRQDPGLGLRLIYFSYDVKMKEKGDIPEGYSVSREKKERFSLILESASTNQTSMYLCASSPLQSYEQYFGPGTRLTVT.